The 32 T cell receptor beta chains below all came from one sample that was sequenced in a study of metastatic and nonmetastatic thyroid tumors. TCRdb re-called clones from the PCR reads using MiXCR. The sample records 43,000 or so clones, roughly 15% being singletons. There were no patients who had received any treatment before thyroid surgery. The sequencing input was blood. These receptors originate from a female donor with papillary thyroid cancer or a benign thyroid nodule (not recorded which). Some clones in this sample may be carry-over from other donors' samples.

This clone showed up many times. This chain uses TRBV20-1 with TRBJ1-4, with unresolved D. The CDR3 is 15 residues long. Germline loops: CDR1 DFQATT, CDR2 SNEGSKA (reference sequence). V lost 0 bases, J lost 6 bases, and 14 bases lay in between. The CDR3 loop reads CSAREAGRLYEKLFF. The CDR3 DNA is TGCAGTGCTAGAGAGGCAGGCCGACTGTATGAAAAACTGTTTTTT.

This clone showed up many times. Additional DNA sequences in this sample encode the identical CDR3. V is TRBV19 and J is TRBJ1-2, with TRBD1 identical over 7 bases. Trimming at V came to 6 bases and at J to 3 bases, leaving 10 bases not matched to a gene. CDR1 is LNHDA, CDR2 SQIVND, per germline (reference sequence). This CDR3 has 15 residues. In DNA form, the CDR3 reads TGTGCCAGTAGGGGAGGGGGCGCATTCGACTATGGCTACACCTTC. It yields the protein CASRGGGAFDYGYTF. Combining the CDR3 with reference TRBV19 and TRBJ1-2 gives the whole variable domain DGGITQSPKYLFRKEGQNVTLSCEQNLNHDAMYWYRQDPGQGLRLIYYSQIVNDFQKGDIAEGYSVSREKKESFPLTVTSAQKNPTAFYLCASRGGGAFDYGYTFGSGTRLTVV.

This clone was found a few times. The rearrangement joins TRBV28 to TRBJ2-1; D gene ambiguous. This CDR3 comprises 13 residues. The germline CDR1 and CDR2 sequences are MDHEN and SYDVKM. V lost 3 bases, J lost 7 bases, and 10 bases lay in between. CDR3 sequence reads: CASSFAIINEQFF. CDR3 in DNA: TGTGCCAGCAGTTTCGCGATTATAAATGAGCAGTTCTTC.

Concerning this clone itself: It may be a read error: a sequence one base away is much more abundant. The chain is built from TRBV5-6 and TRBJ1-5, with unresolved D. This CDR3 contains 16 residues. The germline V and J ends were trimmed by 0 bases and 5 bases, with 15 bases remaining between them. Looked up from germline, CDR1 is SGHDT and CDR2 is YYEEEE. CDR3 in amino acids: CASSLGSVEDDQPQHF. In nucleotides, the CDR3 is TGTGCCAGCAGCTTGGGGTCGGTGGAGGACGATCAGCCCCAGCATTTT.

V is TRBV11-2 and J is TRBJ2-7; 9 nucleotides align to TRBD1. CDR1 and CDR2 from the germline V gene are SGHAT and FQNNGV. V shed 11 bases, J shed 7 bases, and the junction held 21 bases outside the gene matches. This CDR3 spans 16 amino acids. DNA of the CDR3: TGTGCCCAGCCCCCCCCGCGACAGGGGGTCTCATGGGAGCAGTACTTC. As protein: CAQPPPRQGVSWEQYF.

This clone was observed at least ten times. This clone may be a read error of a much larger clone one base away. The sample carries other DNA sequences with the same CDR3. The chain employs TRBV7-2 and TRBJ2-7; D unclear. Germline V gene data show CDR1 as SGHTA and CDR2 as FQGNSA. Trimming pared 4 bases from V and 6 bases from J, leaving 7 bases between. The CDR3 runs to 11 residues. In DNA, the CDR3 is TGTGCCAGCAGCTCCCACTGCGAGCAGTACTTC. This gives the protein CASSSHCEQYF.

The chain employs TRBV30 and TRBJ2-3; D is uncertain. This CDR3 has 15 residues. From germline, CDR1 is GTSNPN and CDR2 SVGIG (reference sequence). V lost 2 bases and J lost 2, with 14 bases in between. The CDR3 DNA reads as TGTGCCTGGAGTAGTCGGGCCTCCTCCACAGATACGCAGTATTTT. Its protein product is CAWSSRASSTDTQYF.

To note about this clone: An end of the junction differs from the germline gene, which may be a read error. V gene TRBV5-1 combines with J gene TRBJ2-5; TRBD1 aligns across 7 bases. The CDR3 runs 15 residues. Germline CDR1 and CDR2: SGHRS and YFSETQ. The CDR3 region is CASSLTGQTQETKYF. The CDR3 bases are TGCGCCAGCAGCTTGACGGGACAGACCCAAGAGACCAAGTACTTC.

This clone is classed as medium-sized. The chain employs TRBV6-1 and TRBJ2-1; 11 nucleotides align to TRBD2. V was pared by 7 bases and J by 10 bases, with 12 bases of the junction left unmatched. This CDR3 has 15 amino acids. CDR1 MNHNS and CDR2 SASEGT come from the germline V gene. CDR3 in DNA: TGTGCCAGCACCGCCGTAGCGGGAGGGCCTGGAGAGCAGTTCTTC. As protein: CASTAVAGGPGEQFF.

This clone came up a few times. The chain is built from TRBV3-1 and TRBJ2-1; tentative D call: TRBD1 (5 bases). The CDR3 contains 15 residues. V gave up 4 bases and J gave up 7 bases, with 17 bases separating them. CDR1 is LGHDT and CDR2 is YNNKEL in the germline V gene (reference sequence). This CDR3 reads CASSPSQGDVNEQFF. The CDR3 nucleotides read TGTGCCAGCAGCCCTTCGCAGGGTGACGTGAATGAGCAGTTCTTC.

CDR3 region: CASSPDSRSPLHF. The CDR3 DNA reads as TGTGCCAGCAGCCCGGACAGTAGATCACCCCTCCACTTT. This chain joins TRBV7-3 and TRBJ1-6, with D maybe TRBD1 (6 bases). Trimming removed 5 bases from V and 10 bases from J, with 12 bases in between. Germline V CDR1 and CDR2: SGHTA, FQGTGA. This CDR3 has 13 residues.

This clone occurred many times. The chain couples TRBV30 to TRBJ1-1; 9 bases agree with TRBD1. V shed 3 bases and J 3 bases; nucleotides not matched to a gene: 5. CDR1 GTSNPN and CDR2 SVGIG come from the germline V gene (reference sequence). This CDR3 has 14 amino acids. The CDR3 loop reads CAWRAWTGDTEAFF. In nucleotides, the CDR3 is TGTGCCTGGAGGGCCTGGACAGGGGACACTGAAGCTTTCTTT.

This clone was observed many times. The V gene is TRBV10-3, the J gene TRBJ1-5; maybe TRBD1 (6 bases). The CDR3 is 13 residues long. Trimming removed 6 bases at V and 6 bases at J, with 12 bases between. Germline CDR1 is ENHRY and CDR2 is SYGVKD. CDR3 in DNA: TGTGCCATCAGCGTCGGGGGCGGTCAGCCCCAGCATTTT. Its translation is CAISVGGGQPQHF.

At least ten counts were recorded for this clone. The CDR3 coding sequence is TGTGCCAGCAGTTGGTGGGATACGCAGTATTTT. Translation: CASSWWDTQYF. The gene calls are TRBV28 and TRBJ2-3; D gene unclear. The CDR3 loop spans 11 amino acids. V lost 4 bases, J lost 6 bases, and 5 bases lay in between. CDR1 and CDR2 (germline): MDHEN, SYDVKM.

In this sample, this clone turned up many times. V and J are TRBV7-3 and TRBJ2-5; possibly TRBD2 for D (6 bases). This CDR3 region has 13 residues. CDR1 is SGHTA, CDR2 FQGTGA, per germline. Trimming pared 4 bases from V and 2 bases from J, leaving 8 bases between. CDR3 sequence: CASSSTRQETQYF. The DNA for the CDR3 is TGTGCCAGCAGCTCGACTAGGCAAGAGACCCAGTACTTC.

In its sample, this clone was seen many times. The genes are TRBV30 and TRBJ2-5; D remains unclear. The CDR3 runs to 13 residues. From germline, CDR1 is GTSNPN and CDR2 SVGIG (reference sequence). V was trimmed by 2 bases and J by 5 bases, leaving 12 bases between them. CDR3 sequence reads: CAWSKGYSETQYF. The DNA for the CDR3 is TGTGCCTGGAGTAAAGGTTATAGCGAGACCCAGTACTTC.

This clone came up many times. The chain has TRBV6-1 and TRBJ2-1; 12 positions agree with TRBD2. The trim removed 3 bases at V and 7 bases at J, leaving 4 bases unmatched. CDR1 and CDR2 (germline): MNHNS, SASEGT. The CDR3 extends over 15 amino acids. CDR3 nucleotide sequence: TGTGCCAGCAGTGAGACTAGCGGGAGCATAAATGAGCAGTTCTTC. Encoded protein: CASSETSGSINEQFF.

This clone was found many times. This sequence joins TRBV5-1 and TRBJ1-3, with D tentatively TRBD1 (5 bases). V lost 4 bases and J lost 1, with 9 bases in between. In germline, CDR1 is SGHRS, CDR2 YFSETQ. The CDR3 has 14 residues. The CDR3 reads CASSQGTSGNTIYF. The CDR3 coding sequence is TGCGCCAGCAGCCAAGGGACTTCTGGAAACACCATATATTTT. Full variable domain (missing parts from reference TRBV5-1 and TRBJ1-3): KAGVTQTPRYLIKTRGQQVTLSCSPISGHRSVSWYQQTPGQGLQFLFEYFSETQRNKGNFPGRFSGRQFSNSRSEMNVSTLELGDSALYLCASSQGTSGNTIYFGEGSWLTVV.

The CDR3 DNA sequence: TGTGCCAGCACCGGACCTGCGGACACTGAAGCTTTCTTT. Translation: CASTGPADTEAFF. The chain employs TRBV6-2 or TRBV6-3 and TRBJ1-1; D unclear. Germline V gene sequence: CDR1 MNHEY, CDR2 SVGEGT. Deletions cut 7 bases from V and 3 bases from J, with 12 bases between. The CDR3 runs to 13 residues.

Ten or more counts support this clone. The chain recombines TRBV11-3 with TRBJ1-6, with D maybe TRBD1 (6 bases). V lost 4 bases, J lost 10 bases, and 20 bases lay in between. Germline V gives CDR1 SGHNT, CDR2 YENEEA. The CDR3 is 16 amino acids. The CDR3 protein is CASSSRRTGQVSPLHF. The CDR3 coding sequence is TGTGCCAGCAGCTCACGGCGCACAGGGCAGGTCTCACCCCTCCACTTT.

This clone has at least ten counts. V is TRBV6-1 and J is TRBJ2-1; D is unresolved. V gave up 3 bases and J gave up 6 bases, with 9 bases separating them. CDR1 and CDR2 (germline): MNHNS, SASEGT. CDR3 size: 13 residues. The CDR3 loop reads CASSERYSNEQFF. The CDR3 DNA follows: TGTGCCAGCAGTGAGAGGTACAGCAATGAGCAGTTCTTC.

This clone came up many times. The V call is TRBV7-9, the J call TRBJ2-3; D is possibly TRBD2 (7 bases). Trimming shortened V by 1 base and J by 5 bases, and 13 bases separated the two germline ends. From germline, CDR1 is SEHNR and CDR2 FQNEAQ (reference sequence). This CDR3 contains 15 residues. The DNA of the CDR3 is TGTGCCAGCAGCTTAGGCGGGAGACAGGTAGATACGCAGTATTTT. Its translation: CASSLGGRQVDTQYF.

This clone is medium-sized within its sample. The V call is TRBV27, the J call TRBJ2-1; D unresolved. Trimming left V 6 bases short and J 8 bases short, with 8 bases between. CDR3 length: 11 residues. Germline lookup yields CDR1 MNHEY and CDR2 SMNVEV (reference sequence). The DNA for the CDR3 is TGTGCCAGCAGACAATACGATGAGCAGTTCTTC. Translated: CASRQYDEQFF.

This clone was detected many times. The rearrangement uses TRBV20-1 and TRBJ2-5; 7 bases align to TRBD2. The CDR3 consists of 13 residues. The V gene end was trimmed by 4 bases and the J gene end by 1 base; junction bases not matched to a gene: 3. CDR1 DFQATT and CDR2 SNEGSKA come from the germline V gene (reference sequence). The CDR3 protein is CSAIGGSQETQYF. The CDR3 nucleotides read TGCAGTGCTATCGGGGGGAGCCAAGAGACCCAGTACTTC.

This clone was detected a few times. V is TRBV6-1 and J is TRBJ1-3; D ambiguous. The V gene's germline CDR1 is MNHNS and CDR2 SASEGT. The CDR3 is 13 amino acids. V shed 6 bases and J shed 0 bases, with 6 bases lying between them. CDR3 sequence reads: CASSRSSGNTIYF. The CDR3 DNA is TGTGCCAGCAGCCGGTCCTCTGGAAACACCATATATTTT.

This clone was seen many times. This chain joins TRBV11-1 and TRBJ2-1, with a tentative D call TRBD2 (6 bases). CDR3 length: 15 amino acids. The germline V gene has CDR1 SGHAT and CDR2 FQDESV (reference sequence). Between the trimmed V and J ends, which lost 7 bases and 7 bases, there was a span of 20 bases. In DNA form, the CDR3 reads TGTGCCAGCATTAAGACTAACGGGAGTAGTAATGAGCAGTTCTTC. Residues: CASIKTNGSSNEQFF. Together with reference TRBV11-1 and TRBJ2-1, the CDR3 gives the full variable domain: EAEVAQSPRYKITEKSQAVAFWCDPISGHATLYWYRQILGQGPELLVQFQDESVVDDSQLPKDRFSAERLKGVDSTLKIQPAELGDSAMYLCASIKTNGSSNEQFFGPGTRLTVL.

This clone was counted ten times or more. This rearrangement joins TRBV28 to TRBJ1-2; D is possibly TRBD1 (5 bases). This CDR3 has 15 residues. CDR1 is MDHEN and CDR2 is SYDVKM in the germline V gene. V was cut by 3 bases and J by 2 bases, with 13 bases left in between. The CDR3 nucleotides are TGTGCCAGCAGTTTCGACCGGGACGACAACTATGGCTACACCTTC. Its protein is CASSFDRDDNYGYTF.

In regard to this clone: One end of the junction does not line up with germline, which may come from a read error. This chain links TRBV19 with TRBJ2-1, with D unresolved. This CDR3 has 13 residues. Germline-derived CDR1 and CDR2 are LNHDA and SQIVND (reference sequence). CDR3 in amino acids: CDSGIDRATKQFF. In nucleotides, the CDR3 is TGTGACAGTGGTATAGATCGAGCTACCAAGCAGTTCTTC.

The CDR3 loop reads CASSVEIGPTYEQYF. The CDR3 nucleotides are TGTGCCAGCAGCGTAGAGATAGGTCCCACCTACGAGCAGTACTTC. V and J are TRBV9 and TRBJ2-7; no firm D call. With 0 bases removed from V and 2 bases from J, the gap between germline ends came to 12 bases. The length of the CDR3 is 15 residues. Per germline, CDR1 SGDLS and CDR2 YYNGEE.

This clone was seen repeatedly, ten times or more. The J gene is TRBJ2-1, the V gene TRBV11-2; 7 positions agree with TRBD2. The CDR3 contains 15 residues. Trimming took 0 bases from V and 12 from J; bases not matched to a gene: 11. Germline CDR1 reads SGHAT; CDR2 reads FQNNGV. The CDR3: CASSLDRPPLARQFF. The CDR3 DNA is TGTGCCAGCAGCTTAGATAGGCCCCCACTAGCGAGGCAGTTCTTC. The full variable domain, in which reference TRBV11-2 and TRBJ2-1 provide the parts outside the CDR3, is EAGVAQSPRYKIIEKRQSVAFWCNPISGHATLYWYQQILGQGPKLLIQFQNNGVVDDSQLPKDRFSAERLKGVDSTLKIQPAKLEDSAVYLCASSLDRPPLARQFFGPGTRLTVL.

This clone was found many times. The chain has TRBV28 and TRBJ2-3; D uncertain. V lost 5 bases to trimming and J lost 5 bases, with 5 bases between them. CDR1 MDHEN and CDR2 SYDVKM come from the germline V gene. The CDR3 runs to 11 residues. The CDR3: CASSLRDTQYF. The CDR3 DNA reads TGTGCCAGCAGTCTCAGAGATACGCAGTATTTT. Drawing the rest from reference TRBV28 and TRBJ2-3, the complete variable domain is DVKVTQSSRYLVKRTGEKVFLECVQDMDHENMFWYRQDPGLGLRLIYFSYDVKMKEKGDIPEGYSVSREKKERFSLILESASTNQTSMYLCASSLRDTQYFGPGTRLTVL.

This clone was detected ten times or more. V usage is TRBV9 and J usage is TRBJ1-3, with D possibly being TRBD1 (5 bases). From germline, CDR1 is SGDLS and CDR2 YYNGEE. The CDR3 runs 16 residues. V shed 2 bases and J shed 0 bases, with 12 bases lying between them. CDR3 nucleotides: TGTGCCAGCAGCGTCGACAGCCTGAGCTCTGGAAACACCATATATTTT. It specifies CASSVDSLSSGNTIYF.